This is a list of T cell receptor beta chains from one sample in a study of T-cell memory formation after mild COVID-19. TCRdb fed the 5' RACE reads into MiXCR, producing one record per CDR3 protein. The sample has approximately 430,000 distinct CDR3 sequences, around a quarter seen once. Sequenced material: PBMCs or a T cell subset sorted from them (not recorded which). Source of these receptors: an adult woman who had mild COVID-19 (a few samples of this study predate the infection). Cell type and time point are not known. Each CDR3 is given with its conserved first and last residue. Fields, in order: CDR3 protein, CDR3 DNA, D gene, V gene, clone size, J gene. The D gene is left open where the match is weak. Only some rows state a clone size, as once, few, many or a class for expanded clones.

CDR3aa: CATSDTGGPLSGANVLTF
CDR3nt: TGTGCCACCAGTGACACAGGGGGCCCCTTGTCTGGGGCCAACGTCCTGACTTTC
d_gene: TRBD1
v_gene: TRBV24-1
abundance: .
j_gene: TRBJ2-6

CDR3aa: CASSYSDQGGYTF
CDR3nt: TGTGCCAGCAGTTACTCGGACCAGGGCGGCTACACCTTC
d_gene: .
v_gene: TRBV6-5
abundance: few
j_gene: TRBJ1-2

CDR3aa: CATSGSGGPFTGELFF
CDR3nt: TGTGCCACCAGTGGGTCTGGAGGGCCGTTTACCGGGGAGCTGTTTTTT
d_gene: .
v_gene: TRBV24-1
abundance: .
j_gene: TRBJ2-2

CDR3aa: CASSASGSFGAEQYF
CDR3nt: TGTGCCAGCAGCGCTAGCGGGAGCTTCGGAGCCGAGCAGTACTTC
d_gene: TRBD2
v_gene: TRBV9
abundance: .
j_gene: TRBJ2-7

CDR3aa: CASTPLDGYTF
CDR3nt: TGTGCCAGCACCCCCCTGGATGGCTACACCTTC
d_gene: .
v_gene: TRBV12-3/TRBV12-4
abundance: .
j_gene: TRBJ1-2

CDR3aa: CASSPGQGRHHQPQHF
CDR3nt: TGTGCCAGCAGCCCAGGGCAGGGAAGGCACCATCAGCCCCAGCATTTT
d_gene: .
v_gene: TRBV11-2
abundance: .
j_gene: TRBJ1-5

CDR3aa: CASSYSTFSYEQYF
CDR3nt: TGTGCCAGCAGTTACTCGACCTTCTCCTACGAGCAGTACTTC
d_gene: .
v_gene: TRBV6-2/TRBV6-3
abundance: .
j_gene: TRBJ2-7

CDR3aa: CASSRPLGGTEAFF
CDR3nt: TGTGCCAGCAGCCGCCCCCTTGGGGGGACTGAAGCTTTCTTT
d_gene: .
v_gene: TRBV28
abundance: few
j_gene: TRBJ1-1

CDR3aa: CSLQGRGF
CDR3nt: TGCAGTTTACAGGGGCGAGGCTTC
d_gene: TRBD1
v_gene: TRBV20-1
abundance: .
j_gene: TRBJ2-1

CDR3aa: CASTQGQSKAYEQYF
CDR3nt: TGTGCCAGCACCCAAGGACAGTCAAAGGCCTACGAGCAGTACTTC
d_gene: .
v_gene: TRBV6-1
abundance: .
j_gene: TRBJ2-7

CDR3aa: CASSDGREYF
CDR3nt: TGTGCCAGCAGTGACGGAAGGGAGTACTTC
d_gene: .
v_gene: TRBV2
abundance: .
j_gene: TRBJ2-7

CDR3aa: CATSRFTDTQYF
CDR3nt: TGTGCCACCAGCCGATTCACAGATACGCAGTATTTT
d_gene: .
v_gene: TRBV15
abundance: .
j_gene: TRBJ2-3

CDR3aa: CASSPRTGLGVYNEQFF
CDR3nt: TGTGCCAGCAGCCCCCGGACTGGACTCGGGGTCTACAATGAGCAGTTCTTC
d_gene: .
v_gene: TRBV7-2
abundance: many
j_gene: TRBJ2-1

CDR3aa: CATSRQPSGANVLTF
CDR3nt: TGTGCCACCAGCAGACAGCCCTCTGGGGCCAACGTCCTGACTTTC
d_gene: .
v_gene: TRBV15
abundance: .
j_gene: TRBJ2-6

CDR3aa: CATSRGQGFSYEQYF
CDR3nt: TGTGCCACCAGCAGGGGACAGGGGTTCTCCTACGAGCAGTACTTC
d_gene: TRBD1
v_gene: TRBV15
abundance: .
j_gene: TRBJ2-7

CDR3aa: CASSSGITGGNQPQHF
CDR3nt: TGTGCCAGCAGCTCGGGAATTACGGGCGGCAATCAGCCCCAGCATTTT
d_gene: .
v_gene: TRBV7-9
abundance: .
j_gene: TRBJ1-5

CDR3aa: CSAILVEGYEQYF
CDR3nt: TGCAGTGCTATTTTAGTTGAAGGGTACGAGCAGTACTTC
d_gene: .
v_gene: TRBV20-1
abundance: few
j_gene: TRBJ2-7